The 6 T cell receptor beta chains below come from one sample, sequenced in a study of beta chain features in type 1 diabetes. General study findings and limits: Shortening of TCRB CDR3s, moderate but significant, appeared in all four CD4+ subsets of Type 1 diabetes patients.

Reverse transcription of all isolated RNA meant that expressed TCRB transcripts were sequenced. Data came from immunoSEQ multiplex PCR; TCRdb stores just in-frame clones and leaves some out. The sample shows a few hundred thousand clones, 16% of them seen only once. Their specific antigens are unknown. Specimen: naive CD4+ T cells from blood. All receptors derive from a man aged 25-45 years with type 1 diabetes.

Regarding this clone: Different DNA sequences within this sample yield the same CDR3. The V call is TRBV29-1, the J call TRBJ1-1; tentative D call: TRBD1 (6 bases). Germline assignment: CDR1 SQVTM and CDR2 ANQGSEA. There are 13 residues in the CDR3. V dropped 5 bases and J dropped 0 bases, with 10 bases sitting between them. The CDR3 is CSVRQVLNTEAFF. In DNA, the CDR3 is TGCAGCGTTCGACAGGTTTTGAACACTGAAGCTTTCTTT.

In its sample, this clone was seen a few times. The chain employs TRBV7-9 and TRBJ1-1, with D unresolved. The CDR3 totals 14 residues. Germline lookup yields CDR1 SEHNR and CDR2 FQNEAQ (reference sequence). V lost 5 bases, J lost 0 bases, and 10 bases lay in between. CDR3 nucleotides: TGTGCCAGCAGCCCCAACCTTATGAACACTGAAGCTTTCTTT. This gives the protein CASSPNLMNTEAFF.

The V gene is TRBV27, the J gene TRBJ2-7; unclear D gene. Germline V CDR1 and CDR2: MNHEY, SMNVEV (reference sequence). Trimming removed 9 bases at V and 1 base at J, with 13 bases between. CDR3 length: 13 residues. DNA for the CDR3: TGTGCCAGTCGAGTGGCTGGGTCCTACGAGCAGTACTTC. As protein: CASRVAGSYEQYF.

The V call is TRBV30, the J call TRBJ1-2; no reliable D call. V lost 3 bases to trimming and J lost 4 bases, with 18 bases between them. Germline values: CDR1 GTSNPN, CDR2 SVGIG (reference sequence). The CDR3 extends over 15 amino acids. The CDR3 sequence is CAWRVIQTEFYGYTF. The DNA for the CDR3 is TGTGCCTGGAGAGTAATCCAGACGGAATTCTATGGCTACACCTTC.

The genes are TRBV7-2 and TRBJ2-7, with D perhaps assigned TRBD1 or TRBD2 (5 bases each). V lost 7 bases and J 5 bases, leaving 18 bases between the germline ends. This CDR3 is built from 14 residues. The germline gives CDR1 SGHTA, CDR2 FQGNSA. CDR3 sequence: CASTKWDGPNEQYF. CDR3 bases: TGTGCCAGCACCAAATGGGACGGTCCTAACGAGCAGTACTTC.

The genes are TRBV14 and TRBJ2-5; D unclear. Germline assignment: CDR1 SGHDN and CDR2 FVKESK. There are 12 residues in the CDR3. The V gene lost 4 bases and the J gene lost 5 bases, with 8 bases spanning the gap. The CDR3 region is CASSPEWETQYF. CDR3 sequence (DNA): TGTGCCAGCAGCCCGGAGTGGGAGACCCAGTACTTC.